Below, 13 T cell receptor beta chains from the same sample are listed, as sequenced in a study of read filtering for tumor transcriptome and immune sequencing (TCRdb year 2020). These reads were obtained on an Illumina HiSeq 4000. The Immunoverse kit was used to build TCR libraries from 400 ng RNA, with molecular barcoded adaptors covering alpha/delta and beta/gamma chains. TCRdb applied fastp at Q25 and MiXCR to the public reads, then kept only in-frame beta chains. Entries are consolidated by CDR3 protein sequence, retaining the most common genes and DNA. The sample table shows approximately 5,800 distinct CDR3 sequences, and 21% are seen once. Of the sample, roughly 24% is held by the ten largest clones. Sequences were obtained from a population of CD138-negative cells sorted from bone marrow. The intended sense of this specimen's cell subset or site label: bone marrow mononuclear cells depleted of CD138+ plasma/myeloma cells by negative magnetic selection. These receptors were obtained from a donor at least 40 years old with multiple myeloma.

This clonotype was counted many times. The V and J genes are TRBV7-9 and TRBJ1-1; possibly TRBD1 for D (5 bases). Germline V lookup: CDR1 SEHNR, CDR2 FQNEAQ (reference sequence). V was clipped by 3 bases and J by 5 bases, with 10 bases between them. This CDR3 is built from 13 residues. CDR3 loop: CASSLVQGTEAFF. In DNA, the CDR3 is TGTGCCAGCAGCTTGGTTCAGGGAACTGAAGCTTTCTTT.

This clonotype was seen many times. The V gene is TRBV5-6, the J gene TRBJ1-1; D is unclear. This CDR3 has 13 amino acids. Germline lookup yields CDR1 SGHDT and CDR2 YYEEEE. The V end was cut by 5 bases, the J end by 0 bases, with 8 bases between. The CDR3 reads CASSFTLNTEAFF. CDR3 DNA sequence: TGTGCCAGCAGTTTTACACTGAACACTGAAGCTTTCTTT.

This clonotype has a count of ten or more. The chain combines TRBV30 with TRBJ1-2; 10 nucleotides agree with TRBD1. The length of the CDR3 is 14 residues. Per germline, CDR1 GTSNPN and CDR2 SVGIG (reference sequence). V shed 3 bases, J shed 4 bases, and the junction held 5 bases outside the gene matches. The CDR3 here is CAWSVTGGTYGYTF. CDR3 bases: TGTGCCTGGAGCGTGACAGGGGGCACCTATGGCTACACCTTC.

This clonotype is medium-sized within its sample. The chain links TRBV7-9 to TRBJ1-1, with 9 bases fitting TRBD1. The CDR3 runs to 13 residues. Unmatched junction bases numbered 9, after V lost 4 bases and J lost 12 bases. Germline V gene lookup returns CDR1 SEHNR and CDR2 FQNEAQ (reference sequence). The CDR3 nucleotides are TGTGCCAGCAGCTCCTCACAGGGGGCTGAGTCTTTCTTT. Its translation is CASSSSQGAESFF.

This clonotype is categorized as medium-sized (0.01 to 0.1%). The chain combines TRBV10-3 with TRBJ2-7; maybe TRBD2 (6 bases). From germline, CDR1 is ENHRY and CDR2 SYGVKD. The CDR3 has 16 amino acids. V lost 0 bases and J lost 4, with 16 bases in between. This chain's CDR3 is CAISESGRQGGYEQYF. Here the CDR3 DNA reads TGTGCCATCAGTGAGTCGGGAAGGCAGGGAGGTTACGAGCAGTACTTC.

The chain recombines TRBV25-1 with TRBJ2-3; 10 nucleotides align to TRBD2. V was pared by 7 bases and J by 4 bases, with 11 bases of the junction left unmatched. Germline assignment: CDR1 MGHDK and CDR2 SYGVNS. The CDR3 has 16 residues. This CDR3 reads CASTSPSGGPPDTQYF. In nucleotides, the CDR3 is TGTGCCAGCACTAGCCCTAGCGGGGGACCCCCAGATACGCAGTATTTT.

This clonotype was seen many times. This sequence joins TRBV11-2 and TRBJ2-1; 11 bases are a match to TRBD1. This CDR3 has 19 residues. Unmatched junction bases numbered 21, after V lost 5 bases and J lost 9 bases. Germline assignment: CDR1 SGHAT and CDR2 FQNNGV. In DNA, the CDR3 is TGTGCCAGCAGCCCCAGGACAGGGGGCCGGCGCGGGGGGGATGGTGAGCAGTTCTTC. Encoded protein: CASSPRTGGRRGGDGEQFF.

This chain connects TRBV12-3 or TRBV12-4 to TRBJ2-5; no firm D call. Trimming left V 2 bases short and J 5 bases short, with 12 bases between. This CDR3 comprises 14 residues. In DNA, the CDR3 is TGTGCCAGCAGTTTAAGCTCCAATCAGGAGACCCAGTACTTC. Encoded protein: CASSLSSNQETQYF.

This clonotype counts as medium-sized. The chain employs TRBV10-3 and TRBJ2-5; D is uncertain. The CDR3 is made up of 14 amino acids. Germline CDR1 and CDR2: ENHRY and SYGVKD. Trimming took 0 bases from V and 2 from J, leaving 7 bases between them. The CDR3 loop reads CAISESQGQETQYF. The CDR3 nucleotides are TGTGCCATCAGTGAGTCCCAAGGGCAAGAGACCCAGTACTTC.

This clonotype was seen a handful of times. One junction end does not reproduce the germline sequence, and a read error may be involved. The CDR3 spells CAGSPGSGTSTDTQYF. For the CDR3, the DNA is TGTGCCGGCAGCCCGGGTAGCGGGACTAGCACAGATACGCAGTACTTT. The chain carries TRBV11-2 and TRBJ2-3, with 9 nucleotides matching TRBD2. The CDR3 is 16 residues long. The germline gives CDR1 SGHAT, CDR2 FQNNGV.

This clonotype is classed as medium-sized. The CDR3 sequence is CASGRQVTYEQYF. The DNA for the CDR3 is TGTGCCAGCGGCCGACAGGTGACCTACGAGCAGTACTTC. The chain uses TRBV27 and TRBJ2-7; a possible D gene is TRBD1 (6 bases). This CDR3 is built from 13 residues. Germline V gene data show CDR1 as MNHEY and CDR2 as SMNVEV (reference sequence). The V end was cut by 8 bases, the J end by 2 bases, with 13 bases between.

This clonotype was detected many times. This chain uses TRBV12-3 or TRBV12-4 with TRBJ1-3; D remains ambiguous. The V end lost 3 bases, the J end lost 3 bases, and 6 bases lay between the germline ends. CDR3 length: 13 residues. The CDR3 loop reads CASSLGFGNTIYF. The CDR3 DNA reads TGTGCCAGCAGTTTGGGGTTTGGAAACACCATATATTTT.

Sample share makes this clonotype large (0.1 to 1%). The V gene is TRBV12-3 or TRBV12-4, the J gene TRBJ2-1; 10 bases fit TRBD2. V lost 3 bases to trimming and J lost 7 bases; unmatched junction nucleotides: 3. CDR3 length equals 14 residues. For the CDR3, the DNA is TGTGCCAGCAGTTTCCTACTAGCGGGGAATGAGCAGTTCTTC. This encodes CASSFLLAGNEQFF.